This T cell receptor beta chain was recorded in a study of low-dose radiotherapy and immunotherapy resistance in tumors. Germline lookup yields CDR1 MNHEY and CDR2 SMNVEV (reference sequence). The V and J ends lost 5 bases and 2 bases, in that order; junction bases with no gene match: 3. The CDR3 length is 15 residues. Both TCRalpha and TCRbeta chains were reverse transcribed with V-gene-specific primers. TCRs underwent around 20 PCR cycles of amplification with a constant-region primer and V-primer adapter. From the reads, TCRdb called clonotypes with MiXCR, one entry per CDR3 protein. The top ten hold roughly 4.3% of the sample, which has under 110,000 distinct CDR3 sequences, around 20% seen once. The time point denotes: after trial treatment. Treatment noted: LDRT plus nivolumab, ipilimumab, low-dose cyclophosphamide and aspirin (RACIN trial).

The sample was PBMCs, taken after low-dose radiotherapy plus immunotherapy. This chain uses TRBV27 with TRBJ2-6, with 7 positions matching TRBD1. The source of this sequence is a male donor with prostate cancer. As DNA, the CDR3 is TGTGCCAGCAGTCAAGACAGGGCTGGGGCCAACGTCCTGACTTTC. Residues: CASSQDRAGANVLTF.